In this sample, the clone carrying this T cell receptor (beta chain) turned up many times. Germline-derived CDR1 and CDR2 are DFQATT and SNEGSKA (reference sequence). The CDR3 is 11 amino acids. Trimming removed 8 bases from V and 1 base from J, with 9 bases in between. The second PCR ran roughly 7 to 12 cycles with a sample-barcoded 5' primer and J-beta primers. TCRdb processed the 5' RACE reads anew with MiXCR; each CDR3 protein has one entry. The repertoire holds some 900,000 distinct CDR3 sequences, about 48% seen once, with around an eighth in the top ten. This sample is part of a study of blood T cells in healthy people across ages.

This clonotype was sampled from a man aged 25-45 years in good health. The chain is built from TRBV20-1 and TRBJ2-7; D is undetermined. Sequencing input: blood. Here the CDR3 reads CSLERSYEQYF. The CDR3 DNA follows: TGCAGTTTGGAGAGATCCTACGAGCAGTACTTC.